This record looks at one T cell receptor (beta chain) sequence and its context. Its target is unknown. Expressed TCRB transcripts were sequenced because the isolated RNA had all been reverse transcribed beforehand. For naive, central memory and regulatory T cell samples, reads averaged around 3.6 million. This table comes from immunoSEQ multiplex PCR, and its TCRdb copy is limited to in-frame clones, with some not included. Among 630,000 or so clones listed, around an eighth were seen once. CDR3 length: 15 residues. The data are from a study of beta chain features in type 1 diabetes. Points from the study as a whole: There was a possibility that cDNA sequencing over-represented cells with high TCR expression. Diminished insertions and augmented deletions at VDJ junctions characterized type 1 diabetes patients. Patients with Type 1 diabetes showed moderately but significantly shorter TCRB CDR3s in all four CD4+ subsets.

Sequenced input: naive CD4+ T cells from blood. The V and J genes are TRBV21-1 and TRBJ2-7. TRBV21-1 is shown as a pseudogene. The TCR was taken from a man aged 18 to 30 with type 1 diabetes. CDR3 DNA sequence: TGTGCCAGCAGCAAAAGACCGATGAGCTCCTACGAGCAGTACTTC. Residues: CASSKRPMSSYEQYF.